These T cell receptor beta chains were read from a single sample in a study of T cells in pancreatic ductal adenocarcinoma. The table came from immunoSEQ multiplex PCR; TCRdb's copy has only in-frame clones and leaves some out. The profile shows under 30,000 clones, roughly 92% of them singletons. The sample taken for sequencing was PBMCs. These receptors originate from a human donor with pancreatic ductal adenocarcinoma. Both conserved end residues are part of each CDR3. The D gene is left open where the match is weak. Expanded clones get a size class; other rows say once, few or many, or leave the size out.

abundance: -; j_gene: TRBJ2-7; d_gene: -; v_gene: TRBV19; CDR3aa: CASSTGPSHLVEQYF; CDR3nt: TGTGCCAGTAGTACCGGACCATCCCACCTCGTCGAGCAGTACTTC
abundance: few; j_gene: TRBJ1-1; d_gene: -; v_gene: TRBV28; CDR3aa: CASSQTGYAEAFF; CDR3nt: TGTGCCAGCAGCCAAACAGGGTACGCTGAAGCTTTCTTT
abundance: -; j_gene: TRBJ2-2; d_gene: TRBD2; v_gene: TRBV5-1; CDR3aa: CASTSGGAPDTGELFF; CDR3nt: TGCGCCAGCACCTCGGGAGGGGCCCCGGACACCGGGGAGCTGTTTTTT
abundance: -; j_gene: TRBJ1-5; d_gene: -; v_gene: TRBV10-3; CDR3aa: CAIRGESGSNQPQHF; CDR3nt: TGTGCCATCAGGGGGGAAAGCGGGAGCAATCAGCCCCAGCATTTT
abundance: few; j_gene: TRBJ2-7; d_gene: TRBD2; v_gene: TRBV4-2; CDR3aa: CASSQEELAGGPYEQYF; CDR3nt: TGTGCCAGCAGCCAAGAGGAATTGGCGGGAGGGCCCTACGAGCAGTACTTC
abundance: -; j_gene: TRBJ1-1; d_gene: -; v_gene: TRBV21-1; CDR3aa: CASSKSGLNTEAFF; CDR3nt: TGTGCCAGCAGCAAATCAGGGTTGAACACTGAAGCTTTCTTT
abundance: -; j_gene: TRBJ2-1; d_gene: TRBD2; v_gene: TRBV2; CDR3aa: CASNQIAGVNNEQFF; CDR3nt: TGTGCCAGCAACCAAATAGCGGGAGTCAACAATGAGCAGTTCTTC
abundance: -; j_gene: TRBJ2-7; d_gene: TRBD1; v_gene: TRBV5-1; CDR3aa: CASSPDLRGRLHEQYF; CDR3nt: TGCGCCAGCAGCCCTGATCTCAGGGGGCGATTACACGAGCAGTACTTC
abundance: -; j_gene: TRBJ1-1; d_gene: -; v_gene: TRBV19; CDR3aa: CASSIDGRTEAFF; CDR3nt: TGTGCCAGTAGTATAGACGGGAGGACTGAAGCTTTCTTT
abundance: -; j_gene: TRBJ2-1; d_gene: -; v_gene: TRBV25-1; CDR3aa: CASSGGTVNYNEQFF; CDR3nt: TGTGCCAGCAGTGGAGGTACCGTCAACTACAATGAGCAGTTCTTC
abundance: -; j_gene: TRBJ1-2; d_gene: -; v_gene: TRBV19; CDR3aa: CASSGNVAPNYGYTF; CDR3nt: TGTGCCAGTAGTGGGAACGTCGCTCCTAACTATGGCTACACCTTC
abundance: -; j_gene: TRBJ2-2; d_gene: -; v_gene: TRBV18; CDR3aa: CASSPPGLQNTGELFF; CDR3nt: TGTGCCAGCTCACCACCGGGACTCCAGAACACCGGGGAGCTGTTTTTT
abundance: -; j_gene: TRBJ2-7; d_gene: -; v_gene: TRBV30; CDR3aa: CAWSVSSWSSPRGLYEQYF; CDR3nt: TGTGCCTGGAGTGTAAGCTCGTGGAGCAGCCCTAGGGGTCTCTACGAGCAGTACTTC
abundance: -; j_gene: TRBJ2-1; d_gene: -; v_gene: TRBV27; CDR3aa: CARSWVGRDEQFF; CDR3nt: TGTGCCCGCAGTTGGGTGGGGCGGGATGAGCAGTTCTTC
abundance: -; j_gene: TRBJ2-7; d_gene: TRBD2; v_gene: TRBV6-5; CDR3aa: CASHTSGGAGEQYF; CDR3nt: TGTGCCAGCCATACCTCCGGGGGGGCTGGCGAGCAGTACTTC